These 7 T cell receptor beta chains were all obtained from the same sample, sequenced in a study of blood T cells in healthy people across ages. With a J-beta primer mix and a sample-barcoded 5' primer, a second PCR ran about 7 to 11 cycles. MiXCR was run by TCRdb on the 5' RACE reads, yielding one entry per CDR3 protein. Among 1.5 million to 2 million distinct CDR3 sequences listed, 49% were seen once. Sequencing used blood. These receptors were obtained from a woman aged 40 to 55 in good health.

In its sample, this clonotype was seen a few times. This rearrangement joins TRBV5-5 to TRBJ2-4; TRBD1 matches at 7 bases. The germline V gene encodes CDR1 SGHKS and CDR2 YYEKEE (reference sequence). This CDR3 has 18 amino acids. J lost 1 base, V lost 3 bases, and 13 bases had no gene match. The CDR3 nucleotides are TGTGCCAGCAGCTCGGTCCCGGGGCAGGGGGAGGCCAAAAACATTCAGTACTTC. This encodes CASSSVPGQGEAKNIQYF.

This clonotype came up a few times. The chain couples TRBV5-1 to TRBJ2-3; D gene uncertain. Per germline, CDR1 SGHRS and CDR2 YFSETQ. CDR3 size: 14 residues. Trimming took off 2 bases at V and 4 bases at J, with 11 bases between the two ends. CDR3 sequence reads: CASSFGSAPDTQYF. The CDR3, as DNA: TGCGCCAGCAGCTTTGGATCCGCCCCAGATACGCAGTATTTT.

The CDR3 DNA sequence: TGTGCCAGCAGCTCGGGACTAGCAATCCGAATGGGTGAGCAGTTCTTC. It encodes CASSSGLAIRMGEQFF. This rearrangement joins TRBV7-2 to TRBJ2-1; 9 bases align to TRBD2. The CDR3 spans 16 residues. Germline V gene lookup returns CDR1 SGHTA and CDR2 FQGNSA. The V and J ends lost 4 bases and 9 bases, in that order; junction bases with no gene match: 13. The whole variable domain, filled in from reference TRBV7-2 and TRBJ2-1, reads GAGVSQSPSNKVTEKGKDVELRCDPISGHTALYWYRQSLGQGLEFLIYFQGNSAPDKSGLPSDRFSAERTGGSVSTLTIQRTQQEDSAVYLCASSSGLAIRMGEQFFGPGTRLTVL.

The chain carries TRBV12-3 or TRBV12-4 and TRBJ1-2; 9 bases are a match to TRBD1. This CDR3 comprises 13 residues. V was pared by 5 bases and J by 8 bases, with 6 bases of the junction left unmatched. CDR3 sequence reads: CASSVDRGAGYTF. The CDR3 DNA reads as TGTGCCAGCAGTGTGGACAGGGGAGCGGGCTACACCTTC.

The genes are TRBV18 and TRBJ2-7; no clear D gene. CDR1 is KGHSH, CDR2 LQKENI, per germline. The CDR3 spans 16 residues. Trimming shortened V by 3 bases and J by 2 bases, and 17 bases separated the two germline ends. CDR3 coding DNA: TGTGCCAGCTCACCGGAACAACATAAACCCACCTACGAGCAGTACTTC. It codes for CASSPEQHKPTYEQYF. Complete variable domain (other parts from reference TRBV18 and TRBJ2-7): NAGVMQNPRHLVRRRGQEARLRCSPMKGHSHVYWYRQLPEEGLKFMVYLQKENIIDESGMPKERFSAEFPKEGPSILRIQQVVRGDSAAYFCASSPEQHKPTYEQYFGPGTRLTVT.

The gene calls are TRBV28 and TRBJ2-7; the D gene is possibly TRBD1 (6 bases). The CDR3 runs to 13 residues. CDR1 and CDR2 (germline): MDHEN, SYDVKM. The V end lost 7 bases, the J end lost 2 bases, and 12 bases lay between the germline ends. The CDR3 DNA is TGTGCCAGCACAGGGGACGTAACCTACGAGCAGTACTTC. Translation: CASTGDVTYEQYF.

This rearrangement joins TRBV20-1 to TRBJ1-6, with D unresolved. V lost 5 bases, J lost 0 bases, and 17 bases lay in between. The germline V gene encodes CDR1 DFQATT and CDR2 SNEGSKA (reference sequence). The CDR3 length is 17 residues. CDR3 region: CSASNFLQSSYNSPLHF. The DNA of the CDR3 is TGCAGTGCTTCCAATTTCCTACAGAGCTCCTATAATTCACCCCTCCACTTT.